This T cell receptor beta chain was obtained from a study of T cell changes during pregnancy in multiple sclerosis. CDR1 is SGHDT and CDR2 is YYEEEE in the germline V gene. The CDR3 runs to 15 residues. V lost 4 bases to trimming and J lost 0 bases; unmatched junction nucleotides: 3. Clones were read by immunoSEQ multiplex PCR, and TCRdb kept only the in-frame ones, dropping some. Among around 68,000 clones listed, about 93% were seen once. The sequence derives from a female donor with multiple sclerosis, enrolled in a pregnancy study. The sample was CD4+ T cells from peripheral blood mononuclear cells, taken before pregnancy. J is TRBJ2-3 and V is TRBV5-6; TRBD2 agrees at 9 bases. The CDR3 DNA sequence: TGTGCCAGCAGCACGCTAGCGGGAAGCACAGATACGCAGTATTTT. Its translation is CASSTLAGSTDTQYF.